This entry lists 18 T cell receptor beta chains sequenced from one sample in a study of cytomegalovirus exposure and HLA in healthy donors (dated by TCRdb to the late 2010s). The protocol used for the library was the immunoSEQ multiplex PCR assay. For the multiplex PCR, a mixture combining 60 forward primers for TCR Vbeta segments and 13 reverse primers for TCR Jbeta segments was used. Imported from immuneACCESS, the table was reduced by TCRdb to in-frame sequences with V and J called. These copies leave out some clones; in studies compared against another copy, an unresolved V gene accounts for under half, and the cause of the remainder is not known. Here the sample has 200,000 or so clones; approximately 84% occur a single time. Of the sample, approximately 0.26% falls within the top ten clones. The sequenced material came from PBMCs. The receptors were sampled from a boy between 10 and 17 years old in good health and CMV-seronegative.

J is TRBJ1-1 and V is TRBV6-1, with 7 bases fitting TRBD1. The trim removed 1 base at V and 4 bases at J, leaving 3 bases unmatched. The CDR3 sequence is 14 residues long. CDR1 and CDR2 from the germline V gene are MNHNS and SASEGT. The CDR3 reads CASSEGSGGTEAFF. CDR3 nucleotide sequence: TGTGCCAGCAGTGAAGGGTCAGGGGGCACTGAAGCTTTCTTT.

CDR3 protein: CASSLAQISYEQYF. DNA of the CDR3: TGCGCCAGCAGCTTGGCCCAGATCTCCTACGAGCAGTACTTC. The V and J genes are TRBV5-1 and TRBJ2-7; no firm D call. The germline V gene has CDR1 SGHRS and CDR2 YFSETQ. The CDR3 totals 14 residues. V was clipped by 0 bases and J by 0 bases, with 7 bases between them. The variable domain in full, with the rest retrieved from reference TRBV5-1 and TRBJ2-7, is KAGVTQTPRYLIKTRGQQVTLSCSPISGHRSVSWYQQTPGQGLQFLFEYFSETQRNKGNFPGRFSGRQFSNSRSEMNVSTLELGDSALYLCASSLAQISYEQYFGPGTRLTVT.

The V call is TRBV5-6, the J call TRBJ1-2; unclear D gene. This CDR3 contains 12 residues. CDR1 is SGHDT, CDR2 YYEEEE, per germline. Trimming took 6 bases from V and 4 from J, leaving 10 bases between them. CDR3 nucleotides: TGTGCCAGCACCGGTAGGAGCTATGGCTACACCTTC. The encoded protein is CASTGRSYGYTF.

This clone showed up just a few times. The chain links TRBV6-4 to TRBJ2-3; 8 nucleotides line up with TRBD2. Germline CDR1 and CDR2: MRHNA and SNTAGT. V shed 5 bases, J shed 2 bases, and the junction held 3 bases outside the gene matches. This CDR3 region has 14 residues. CDR3 nucleotides: TGTGCCAGCAGTACCGGGAGGGACACAGATACGCAGTATTTT. Its protein product is CASSTGRDTDTQYF.

V usage is TRBV13 and J usage is TRBJ2-1; 9 nucleotides agree with TRBD2. CDR3 length equals 16 residues. The germline CDR1 and CDR2 sequences are PRHDT and FYEKMQ (reference sequence). V lost 1 base, J lost 7 bases, and 8 bases stayed unmatched. This CDR3 is CASSLASGRFGNEQFF. The CDR3 DNA is TGTGCCAGCAGCTTAGCCAGCGGGAGGTTTGGGAATGAGCAGTTCTTC.

The rearrangement links TRBV29-1 to TRBJ2-3; 12 bases map to TRBD1. The CDR3 is made up of 18 amino acids. Per the germline V gene, CDR1 is SQVTM and CDR2 is ANQGSEA. The junction had 19 bases not matched to a gene; V was cut back by 6 bases and J by 6 bases. CDR3 in DNA: TGCAGCGTGAGGGGACAGGGGGCAGCAGTATTAGAGCCCGATACGCAGTATTTT. Its protein is CSVRGQGAAVLEPDTQYF.

The chain recombines TRBV30 with TRBJ1-3; the D is unclear. The CDR3 is made up of 13 amino acids. V was trimmed by 0 bases and J by 0 bases, leaving 3 bases between them. Germline V CDR1 and CDR2: GTSNPN, SVGIG (reference sequence). The CDR3 protein is CAWSVYSGNTIYF. The DNA of the CDR3 is TGTGCCTGGAGTGTATACTCTGGAAACACCATATATTTT. The variable domain in full, with the rest retrieved from reference TRBV30 and TRBJ1-3, is SQTIHQWPATLVQPVGSPLSLECTVEGTSNPNLYWYRQAAGRGLQLLFYSVGIGQISSEVPQNLSASRPQDRQFILSSKKLLLSDSGFYLCAWSVYSGNTIYFGEGSWLTVV.

V is TRBV7-2 and J is TRBJ1-1; perhaps TRBD1 as D (5 bases). The CDR3 totals 19 residues. With 1 base removed from V and 1 base from J, the gap between germline ends came to 22 bases. Germline lookup yields CDR1 SGHTA and CDR2 FQGNSA. The CDR3 DNA reads as TGTGCCAGCAGCTTAGGGCCGGTGTCCAGGGTAATGAGGAACACTGAAGCTTTCTTT. Translation gives CASSLGPVSRVMRNTEAFF.

The J gene is TRBJ2-7, the V gene TRBV6-1; a possible D gene is TRBD1 (6 bases). Trimming stripped 3 bases from V and 3 bases from J, with 9 bases between. CDR1 is MNHNS, CDR2 SASEGT, per germline. There are 13 residues in the CDR3. CDR3 region: CASSENRDYEQYF. The CDR3 nucleotides read TGTGCCAGCAGTGAGAACAGGGACTACGAGCAGTACTTC.

J is TRBJ1-2 and V is TRBV6-1; tentatively, D is TRBD1 (5 bases). V was trimmed by 6 bases and J by 9 bases, leaving 23 bases between them. The CDR3 totals 15 residues. CDR1 and CDR2 (germline): MNHNS, SASEGT. DNA for the CDR3: TGTGCCAGCAGAGAATGGGGGGAACCGGTTTATAGCTACACCTTC. It specifies CASREWGEPVYSYTF.

This chain connects TRBV5-4 to TRBJ1-1; D remains unclear. There are 12 residues in the CDR3. Germline V gene lookup returns CDR1 SGHNT and CDR2 YYREEE (reference sequence). Deletions cut 7 bases from V and 4 bases from J, with 11 bases between. CDR3 amino acids: CASGRGGTEAFF. DNA for the CDR3: TGTGCCAGCGGCCGGGGTGGCACTGAAGCTTTCTTT. The entire variable domain, with the rest obtained from reference TRBV5-4 and TRBJ1-1, is as follows: ETGVTQSPTHLIKTRGQQVTLRCSSQSGHNTVSWYQQALGQGPQFIFQYYREEENGRGNFPPRFSGLQFPNYSSELNVNALELDDSALYLCASGRGGTEAFFGQGTRLTVV.

J is TRBJ2-2 and V is TRBV6-1, with D possibly matching TRBD2 (5 bases). The CDR3 is 15 residues long. Germline V lookup: CDR1 MNHNS, CDR2 SASEGT. V was trimmed by 4 bases and J by 4 bases, leaving 13 bases between them. The CDR3 here is CASSARGSGTGELFF. CDR3 sequence (DNA): TGTGCCAGCAGTGCCAGAGGGTCCGGCACCGGGGAGCTGTTTTTT.

The V and J genes are TRBV2 and TRBJ1-4; 9 bases align to TRBD1. Germline CDR1 is SNHLY and CDR2 is FYNNEI. J gave up 6 bases and V 4 bases, and 0 bases lay outside the gene matches. This CDR3 is 13 amino acids long. CDR3: CASSGTGDEKLFF. CDR3 bases: TGTGCCAGCAGTGGGACAGGGGATGAAAAACTGTTTTTT.

The sample holds one count of this clone. The chain couples TRBV9 to TRBJ2-7; D gene ambiguous. V was trimmed by 4 bases and J by 2 bases, leaving 22 bases between them. Germline V gives CDR1 SGDLS, CDR2 YYNGEE. The length of the CDR3 is 17 residues. This chain's CDR3 is CASSPIPVGGYTYEQYF. The DNA of the CDR3 is TGTGCCAGCAGCCCGATCCCGGTAGGCGGATACACCTACGAGCAGTACTTC.

The chain carries TRBV5-1 and TRBJ2-7; TRBD2 is a possible D gene (5 bases). Deletions cut 4 bases from V and 4 bases from J, with 15 bases between. Germline V gene data show CDR1 as SGHRS and CDR2 as YFSETQ. The CDR3 extends over 14 amino acids. CDR3 sequence: CASSPFGIRYEQYF. Here the CDR3 DNA reads TGCGCCAGCAGCCCATTCGGGATCAGGTACGAGCAGTACTTC. Supplemented by reference TRBV5-1 and TRBJ2-7, the full variable domain reads KAGVTQTPRYLIKTRGQQVTLSCSPISGHRSVSWYQQTPGQGLQFLFEYFSETQRNKGNFPGRFSGRQFSNSRSEMNVSTLELGDSALYLCASSPFGIRYEQYFGPGTRLTVT.

The chain combines TRBV15 with TRBJ1-6; TRBD1 matches at 7 bases. The V gene end was trimmed by 0 bases and the J gene end by 7 bases; junction bases not matched to a gene: 6. Germline V gene data show CDR1 as LNHNV and CDR2 as YYDKDF (reference sequence). The CDR3 has 16 residues. The CDR3 nucleotides are TGTGCCACCAGCAGAGATTTCCCAGGGGGGAATTCACCCCTCCACTTT. This sequence encodes CATSRDFPGGNSPLHF.

The chain couples TRBV30 to TRBJ1-2, with D hard to call. The V end was cut by 3 bases, the J end by 5 bases, with 16 bases between. The CDR3 is 14 residues long. CDR1 and CDR2 from the germline V gene are GTSNPN and SVGIG (reference sequence). Here the CDR3 reads CAWSSTGRPYGYTF. CDR3 coding DNA: TGTGCCTGGAGCAGTACTGGGAGGCCGTATGGCTACACCTTC. Drawing the rest from reference TRBV30 and TRBJ1-2, the complete variable domain is SQTIHQWPATLVQPVGSPLSLECTVEGTSNPNLYWYRQAAGRGLQLLFYSVGIGQISSEVPQNLSASRPQDRQFILSSKKLLLSDSGFYLCAWSSTGRPYGYTFGSGTRLTVV.

The J gene is TRBJ2-1, the V gene TRBV6-5; D is unresolved. This CDR3 has 16 amino acids. In germline, CDR1 is MNHEY, CDR2 SVGAGI. V shed 4 bases and J shed 0 bases, with 13 bases lying between them. The CDR3 loop is CASSSRSVRSYNEQFF. CDR3 coding DNA: TGTGCCAGCAGTTCCCGTTCGGTCCGCTCCTACAATGAGCAGTTCTTC.